The 25 T cell receptor beta chains given below trace back to one sample, sequenced in a study of blood T cell repertoires in COVID-19. Profiling relied on immunoSEQ multiplex PCR, and the TCRdb table lists in-frame clones only, not all of them. The sample shows over 150,000 clones, more than 85% of them seen only once. Sequences were obtained from PBMCs or T cells enriched from blood (not recorded which). The origin of the receptors is a woman aged 45 to 65 who had recovered from COVID-19.

The chain links TRBV4-2 to TRBJ1-3, with D perhaps matching TRBD1 (6 bases). The germline gives CDR1 LGHNA, CDR2 YNFKEQ. V lost 2 bases to trimming and J lost 4 bases, with 15 bases between them. CDR3 length: 16 residues. CDR3 sequence reads: CASSQQRTVGGNTIYF. The CDR3 DNA reads TGTGCCAGCAGCCAACAACGGACAGTTGGCGGAAACACCATATATTTT.

The chain recombines TRBV2 with TRBJ2-7; 10 bases fit TRBD2. This CDR3 has 17 amino acids. Germline V CDR1 and CDR2: SNHLY, FYNNEI. V gave up 5 bases and J gave up 2 bases; unmatched junction bases: 12. CDR3 coding DNA: TGTGCCAGCAGTCCTCCTAGGGCTAGCGGGAGACCCTACGAGCAGTACTTC. Residues: CASSPPRASGRPYEQYF.

The chain employs TRBV19 and TRBJ2-7; a weak D match, TRBD1 (5 bases). The V and J ends lost 1 base and 5 bases respectively, with 9 bases between them. CDR1 LNHDA and CDR2 SQIVND come from the germline V gene (reference sequence). The CDR3 is made up of 13 amino acids. The CDR3 DNA reads TGTGCCAGTAGTATAGTGGCAGGGCACGAGCAGTACTTC. It codes for CASSIVAGHEQYF.

The chain couples TRBV6-5 to TRBJ2-5; the match to TRBD1 covers 8 bases. V trimming: 6 bases; J trimming: 5 bases; junction bases outside the gene matches: 2. This CDR3 region has 12 residues. Germline V gene data show CDR1 as MNHEY and CDR2 as SVGAGI. The CDR3: CASSRGRETQYF. The DNA of the CDR3 is TGTGCCAGCAGCAGGGGGCGGGAGACCCAGTACTTC.

The chain combines TRBV4-3 with TRBJ1-3; TRBD1 matches at 7 bases. Trimming removed 3 bases from V and 3 bases from J; junction bases left unmatched: 2. The germline gives CDR1 LGHNA, CDR2 YSLEER. The CDR3 runs to 14 residues. CDR3 DNA sequence: TGCGCCAGCAGCCACAGGGGGTTTGGAAACACCATATATTTT. This sequence encodes CASSHRGFGNTIYF.

The chain links TRBV7-9 to TRBJ2-1, with 9 bases that match TRBD2. This CDR3 region has 14 residues. The germline V gene has CDR1 SEHNR and CDR2 FQNEAQ (reference sequence). Trimming cost V 8 bases and J 6 bases; bases outside gene matches: 8. The CDR3 protein is CASATSGTVNEQFF. The CDR3 nucleotides are TGTGCCAGCGCGACTAGCGGAACGGTCAATGAGCAGTTCTTC.

The chain carries TRBV29-1 and TRBJ1-1; 7 bases map to TRBD1. Trimming took 5 bases from V and 6 from J; bases not matched to a gene: 9. Per the germline V gene, CDR1 is SQVTM and CDR2 is ANQGSEA. The CDR3 loop spans 13 amino acids. CDR3 in DNA: TGCAGCGTTAGGAGAGGGGGCGGCTCTGAAGCTTTCTTT. Translated, it gives CSVRRGGGSEAFF. The complete variable domain, with remaining parts taken from reference TRBV29-1 and TRBJ1-1, reads SAVISQKPSRDICQRGTSLTIQCQVDSQVTMMFWYRQQPGQSLTLIATANQGSEATYESGFVIDKFPISRPNLTFSTLTVSNMSPEDSSIYLCSVRRGGGSEAFFGQGTRLTVV.

This chain uses TRBV11-1 with TRBJ2-7, with TRBD2 matching over 10 bases. CDR1 SGHAT and CDR2 FQDESV come from the germline V gene (reference sequence). This CDR3 has 14 amino acids. Trimming at V came to 3 bases and at J to 2 bases, leaving 1 base not matched to a gene. In nucleotides, the CDR3 is TGTGCCAGCAGCTTTGGGACTAGCGCCTACGAGCAGTACTTC. This codes for CASSFGTSAYEQYF.

This clone appeared a few times. V gene TRBV3-1 (or the pseudogene TRBV3-2) combines with J gene TRBJ1-2; TRBD1 matches at 7 bases. The germline V gene encodes CDR1 LGHDT and CDR2 YNNKEL (reference sequence). Germline trimming cut 5 bases from V and 8 bases from J; bases unmatched to any gene: 2. The CDR3 is 11 residues long. The CDR3 protein is CASSRGRGYTF. CDR3 nucleotide sequence: TGTGCCAGCAGCAGGGGGCGCGGCTACACCTTC.

This clone appeared a single time. This rearrangement joins TRBV5-5 to TRBJ2-5; D is possibly TRBD2 (5 bases). Between the trimmed V and J ends, which lost 1 base and 1 base, there was a span of 17 bases. The CDR3 contains 17 residues. Germline V lookup: CDR1 SGHKS, CDR2 YYEKEE (reference sequence). The CDR3 is CASSLLSSGRFQETQYF. As DNA, the CDR3 is TGTGCCAGCAGCTTGTTGAGCTCGGGAAGGTTCCAAGAGACCCAGTACTTC.

The J gene is TRBJ2-2, the V gene TRBV9; 15 nucleotides align to TRBD2. Per germline, CDR1 SGDLS and CDR2 YYNGEE. CDR3 length: 18 residues. Germline trimming cut 3 bases from V and 0 bases from J; bases unmatched to any gene: 3. The CDR3 region has the DNA TGTGCCAGCAGCGCAGGACTAGCGGGAGGGGCGAACACCGGGGAGCTGTTTTTT. Amino acid sequence: CASSAGLAGGANTGELFF. The full variable domain, rest sourced from reference TRBV9 and TRBJ2-2, is DSGVTQTPKHLITATGQRVTLRCSPRSGDLSVYWYQQSLDQGLQFLIQYYNGEERAKGNILERFSAQQFPDLHSELNLSSLELGDSALYFCASSAGLAGGANTGELFFGEGSRLTVL.

The rearrangement uses TRBV2 and TRBJ2-3; no reliable D call. The CDR3 runs to 12 residues. Germline loops: CDR1 SNHLY, CDR2 FYNNEI. The V end lost 6 bases, the J end lost 7 bases, and 11 bases lay between the germline ends. In DNA form, the CDR3 reads TGTGCCAGCAGACTACCATCAAATACGCAGTATTTT. Its translation: CASRLPSNTQYF.

The genes are TRBV5-1 and TRBJ1-6; weak D call: TRBD1 (6 bases). CDR1 SGHRS and CDR2 YFSETQ come from the germline V gene. The CDR3 contains 14 residues. V lost 4 bases to trimming and J lost 9 bases, with 14 bases between them. CDR3 in DNA: TGCGCCAGCAGCCCATCTACAGGGCCTTCACCCCTCCACTTT. Translation gives CASSPSTGPSPLHF.

This clone was detected only once. The chain combines TRBV4-1 with TRBJ2-5; D might be TRBD1 (5 bases). V gave up 0 bases and J gave up 4 bases, with 12 bases separating them. CDR3 size: 15 residues. Germline CDR1 reads MGHRA; CDR2 reads YSYEKL. As DNA, the CDR3 is TGCGCCAGCAGCCAAGATACCGGTAGGGGAGAGACCCAGTACTTC. Its protein is CASSQDTGRGETQYF.

This chain uses TRBV11-2 with TRBJ1-1; 8 nucleotides agree with TRBD1. CDR1 and CDR2 (germline): SGHAT, FQNNGV. CDR3 length equals 17 residues. V lost 3 bases and J lost 0; bases outside the gene matches: 9. The chain's CDR3 is CASSLGDRNRMNTEAFF. As DNA, the CDR3 is TGTGCCAGCAGCTTGGGGGACAGGAATAGAATGAACACTGAAGCTTTCTTT.

The chain links TRBV30 to TRBJ2-1; no clear D gene. V gave up 0 bases and J gave up 7 bases, with 7 bases separating them. Per germline, CDR1 GTSNPN and CDR2 SVGIG (reference sequence). This CDR3 has 12 residues. The CDR3 here is CAWSVAGNEQFF. CDR3 DNA: TGTGCCTGGAGTGTGGCCGGGAATGAGCAGTTCTTC.

The chain has TRBV27 and TRBJ2-6; D may be TRBD2 (5 bases). Germline V gives CDR1 MNHEY, CDR2 SMNVEV (reference sequence). This CDR3 region has 15 residues. Between the trimmed V and J ends, which lost 5 bases and 2 bases, there was a span of 10 bases. CDR3 bases: TGTGCCAGCAGTCAATGGGGAGCTGGGGCCAACGTCCTGACTTTC. Translation: CASSQWGAGANVLTF.

The V and J genes are TRBV21-1 and TRBJ1-1; the tabulated D call, TRBD1, remains unverified against the DNA. TRBV21-1 is termed a pseudogene. This CDR3 has 17 amino acids. Written as DNA, the CDR3 is TGTGCCAGCAGCTTTGTTGGGACAGGAGTACTGAACACTGAAGCTTTCTTT. Translated, it gives CASSFVGTGVLNTEAFF.

The J gene is TRBJ2-1, the V gene TRBV27; the D gene is possibly TRBD1 (6 bases). CDR3 size: 15 residues. Germline values: CDR1 MNHEY, CDR2 SMNVEV (reference sequence). With 6 bases removed from V and 0 bases from J, the gap between germline ends came to 12 bases. The CDR3 protein is CASSGQIPSYNEQFF. The CDR3 DNA follows: TGTGCCAGCAGCGGACAGATCCCCTCCTACAATGAGCAGTTCTTC.

Here the CDR3 DNA reads TGTGCCAGCAGGGCCCGTGGGACAGGCTCCTACGAGCAGTACTTC. It codes for CASRARGTGSYEQYF. The chain links TRBV6-5 to TRBJ2-7; 8 bases match TRBD1. Germline-derived CDR1 and CDR2 are MNHEY and SVGAGI. J gave up 0 bases and V 6 bases, and 7 bases lay outside the gene matches. The CDR3 consists of 15 residues.

This chain links TRBV9 with TRBJ2-2; a weak D match, TRBD2 (6 bases). The CDR3 spans 15 residues. V gave up 1 base and J gave up 4 bases, with 11 bases separating them. Germline CDR1 reads SGDLS; CDR2 reads YYNGEE. CDR3 sequence reads: CASSVTSLGTGELFF. As DNA, the CDR3 is TGTGCCAGCAGCGTAACTAGCCTCGGCACCGGGGAGCTGTTTTTT.

This chain connects TRBV15 to TRBJ2-7, with D perhaps matching TRBD1 (6 bases). The CDR3 is made up of 15 amino acids. V dropped 1 base and J dropped 3 bases, with 13 bases sitting between them. Looked up from germline, CDR1 is LNHNV and CDR2 is YYDKDF (reference sequence). CDR3 amino acids: CATSRARGLNYEQYF. CDR3 coding DNA: TGTGCCACCAGCAGAGCAAGGGGGTTAAACTACGAGCAGTACTTC.

The genes are TRBV24-1 and TRBJ2-1; D is uncertain. Looked up from germline, CDR1 is KGHDR and CDR2 is SFDVKD. This CDR3 is built from 13 residues. V was shortened by 3 bases and J by 9 bases, with 11 bases between the two germline ends. CDR3 sequence (DNA): TGTGCCACCAGTGATCGGAAGTCGGGTGAGCAGTTCTTC. Translation gives CATSDRKSGEQFF.

The chain uses TRBV7-9 and TRBJ2-1, with TRBD1 as a possible D gene (6 bases). In germline, CDR1 is SEHNR, CDR2 FQNEAQ (reference sequence). The CDR3 sequence is 13 residues long. V lost 1 base, J lost 10 bases, and 11 bases lay in between. The CDR3 is CASSLGTGTEQFF. The CDR3 coding sequence is TGTGCCAGCAGCTTAGGCACCGGGACAGAGCAGTTCTTC.

With respect to this clone: The junction does not match germline at one end; this may be a read error. J is TRBJ1-1 and V is TRBV20-1; perhaps TRBD1 as D (6 bases). This CDR3 has 15 residues. Germline lookup yields CDR1 DFQATT and CDR2 SNEGSKA (reference sequence). The CDR3 DNA is TGCAGTGCTAGTCGGGACAAGGACATGAACATTGAAGCTTTCTTT. Its protein is CSASRDKDMNIEAFF.